The 20 T cell receptor beta chains below were found in one sample sequenced in a study of T cells in localized non-small cell lung cancer. Generated by immunoSEQ multiplex PCR, the TCRdb table keeps only in-frame clones and is missing some. The sample lists some 970 clones; less than 20% were seen once. Sequences were derived from normal lung tissue next to the tumor, sampled before any cancer treatment. These receptors were taken from a man aged 35-69 years with stage II lung adenocarcinoma.

This rearrangement joins TRBV2 to TRBJ1-1; D possibly corresponds to TRBD1 (5 bases). Trimming removed 7 bases at V and 5 bases at J, with 20 bases between. This CDR3 comprises 15 residues. Germline CDR1 SNHLY, CDR2 FYNNEI. Here the CDR3 reads CASTEPLKGATEAFF. In nucleotides, the CDR3 is TGTGCCAGCACCGAACCCCTGAAAGGGGCGACTGAAGCTTTCTTT.

The V call is TRBV14, the J call TRBJ2-5; tentative D call: TRBD2 (6 bases). CDR1 and CDR2 from the germline V gene are SGHDN and FVKESK. Trimming removed 8 bases at V and 4 bases at J, with 14 bases between. The CDR3 has 13 amino acids. Written as DNA, the CDR3 is TGTGCCAGCTCCCGGGGGTTAGGAGAGACCCAGTACTTC. It yields the protein CASSRGLGETQYF. The entire variable domain, with the rest obtained from reference TRBV14 and TRBJ2-5, is as follows: EAGVTQFPSHSVIEKGQTVTLRCDPISGHDNLYWYRRVMGKEIKFLLHFVKESKQDESGMPNNRFLAERTGGTYSTLKVQPAELEDSGVYFCASSRGLGETQYFGPGTRLLVL.

The chain couples TRBV4-1 to TRBJ1-4; D gene unclear. Germline loops: CDR1 MGHRA, CDR2 YSYEKL. This CDR3 spans 17 amino acids. With 0 bases removed from V and 0 bases from J, the gap between germline ends came to 11 bases. Written as DNA, the CDR3 is TGCGCCAGCAGCCAAGATGGGCAGCTATCAACTAATGAAAAACTGTTTTTT. As protein: CASSQDGQLSTNEKLFF.

This rearrangement joins TRBV5-1 to TRBJ2-1; D is uncertain. Trimming took 4 bases from V and 3 from J, leaving 14 bases between them. Germline-derived CDR1 and CDR2 are SGHRS and YFSETQ. This CDR3 has 15 amino acids. CDR3 DNA sequence: TGCGCCAGCAGCCTGGACCGGAGCTTCTACAATGAGCAGTTCTTC. Translation gives CASSLDRSFYNEQFF.

The V gene is TRBV10-1, the J gene TRBJ2-3; no firm D call. V was shortened by 2 bases and J by 3 bases, with 3 bases between the two germline ends. Germline lookup yields CDR1 WNHNN and CDR2 SYGVQD (reference sequence). This CDR3 contains 12 residues. The DNA of the CDR3 is TGCGCCAGCAGTGAGAGAACAGATACGCAGTATTTT. Protein sequence: CASSERTDTQYF.

By sample share, this clone is large (0.1 to 1%). The CDR3 sequence: CASSLVTGSSEAFF. In DNA form, the CDR3 reads TGTGCCAGCAGCTTAGTGACAGGGTCCTCTGAAGCTTTCTTT. This sequence joins TRBV11-3 and TRBJ1-1; 7 bases map to TRBD1. Germline CDR1 SGHNT, CDR2 YENEEA. The CDR3 spans 14 residues. The junction had 5 bases not matched to a gene; V was cut back by 1 base and J by 6 bases.

The chain is built from TRBV11-3 and TRBJ1-3, with D unclear. The CDR3 spans 16 residues. V was trimmed by 3 bases and J by 2 bases, leaving 14 bases between them. Germline CDR1 reads SGHNT; CDR2 reads YENEEA. The CDR3 bases are TGTGCCAGCAGCTTGGAGGCAAACTCGGCTGGAAACACCATATATTTT. This gives the protein CASSLEANSAGNTIYF.

By frequency in the sample, this clone is hyperexpanded. The chain links TRBV10-3 to TRBJ1-1; D is unresolved. There are 14 residues in the CDR3. Germline CDR1 ENHRY, CDR2 SYGVKD. Between the trimmed V and J ends, which lost 0 bases and 7 bases, there was a span of 12 bases. The CDR3 sequence: CAISESGWGGEAFF. In DNA form, the CDR3 reads TGTGCCATCAGTGAGTCGGGGTGGGGAGGTGAAGCTTTCTTT.

This clone was counted only a few times. This chain joins TRBV6-8 and TRBJ1-2; D remains unclear. Germline CDR1 MNHGY, CDR2 SAAAGT. This CDR3 region has 13 residues. V was cut by 6 bases and J by 6 bases, with 14 bases left in between. CDR3 nucleotide sequence: TGTGCCAGCAGACTGTCCCGGGGTGATGGCTACACCTTC. It is translated as CASRLSRGDGYTF.

Within the sample, this clone is medium-sized. In DNA form, the CDR3 reads TGTGCCAGCAGCTTGGCCCGGGACAGGGGGGGACATGGCTACACCTTC. This encodes CASSLARDRGGHGYTF. This chain links TRBV11-3 with TRBJ1-2; 11 nucleotides align to TRBD1. CDR1 is SGHNT, CDR2 YENEEA, per germline. The CDR3 spans 16 residues. V shed 3 bases, J shed 6 bases, and the junction held 9 bases outside the gene matches.

This clone was counted only a few times. Sequence at one end of the junction differs from germline and may be a read error. In DNA, the CDR3 is TGTGCCATCAGTAGGACAGGGGGCACTGAAGCTTTCTTT. This gives the protein CAISRTGGTEAFF. The V gene is TRBV6-8, the J gene TRBJ1-1, with 10 bases identical to TRBD1. The CDR3 has 13 amino acids. Per the germline V gene, CDR1 is MNHGY and CDR2 is SAAAGT.

This clone was detected a few times. The V gene is TRBV12-5, the J gene TRBJ2-3, with 10 bases identical to TRBD2. V dropped 7 bases and J dropped 0; count of bases not matched to a gene: 4. CDR1 LGHNT and CDR2 FRNRAP come from the germline V gene. The CDR3 sequence is 15 residues long. CDR3 coding DNA: TGTGCTAGTGCCCTGACTAGCGGGAGCACAGATACGCAGTATTTT. It encodes CASALTSGSTDTQYF.

This chain connects TRBV11-3 to TRBJ2-1, with 11 nucleotides matching TRBD2. Germline assignment: CDR1 SGHNT and CDR2 YENEEA. The J segment lost 12 bases and the V segment lost 5 bases, leaving 18 bases of the junction unmatched. This CDR3 is built from 17 residues. The CDR3 DNA sequence: TGTGCCAGCAGCCCCGGTACTAGCGGGGGTACGGGTGGTGTGCAGTTCTTC. This codes for CASSPGTSGGTGGVQFF.

By share, this clone ranks as large. The CDR3 region has the DNA TGTGCCACAACTGGACAGGGAGGGACAGATACGCAGTATTTT. This translates into CATTGQGGTDTQYF. V gene TRBV9 combines with J gene TRBJ2-3, with D perhaps matching TRBD1 (8 bases). Germline V lookup: CDR1 SGDLS, CDR2 YYNGEE. The ends were cut back, 9 bases at V and 3 bases at J, with 17 bases in the middle. The CDR3 extends over 14 amino acids. Full variable domain (missing parts from reference TRBV9 and TRBJ2-3): DSGVTQTPKHLITATGQRVTLRCSPRSGDLSVYWYQQSLDQGLQFLIQYYNGEERAKGNILERFSAQQFPDLHSELNLSSLELGDSALYFCATTGQGGTDTQYFGPGTRLTVL.

The chain combines TRBV6-8 with TRBJ2-1, with 7 bases matching TRBD2. After removal of 2 bases from V and 6 bases from J, the junction contained 7 bases not matched to a gene. The CDR3 covers 15 residues. CDR1 and CDR2 from the germline V gene are MNHGY and SAAAGT. CDR3 region: CASSYRRTSLNEQFF. In nucleotides, the CDR3 is TGTGCCAGCAGTTACCGGAGGACTAGTCTCAATGAGCAGTTCTTC.

This clone was counted between two and nine times. The chain couples TRBV18 to TRBJ2-7; D might be TRBD1 (6 bases). The CDR3 covers 14 residues. The ends were cut back, 5 bases at V and 5 bases at J, with 16 bases in the middle. Per germline, CDR1 KGHSH and CDR2 LQKENI. The CDR3 region is CASSATTGHNEQYF. The CDR3 coding sequence is TGTGCCAGCTCAGCAACAACAGGGCACAACGAGCAGTACTTC.

This clone was seen only a few times. J is TRBJ2-7 and V is TRBV6-8; 9 bases fit TRBD2. The CDR3 length is 14 residues. The trim removed 10 bases at V and 3 bases at J, leaving 10 bases unmatched. Germline CDR1 reads MNHGY; CDR2 reads SAAAGT. The CDR3 DNA follows: TGTGCCATCAGGATGGGACTAGCTTTCTACGAGCAGTACTTC. Its protein is CAIRMGLAFYEQYF.

This clone was seen only a few times. The CDR3: CASSQRGLTNEQFF. The CDR3 DNA follows: TGTGCCAGCAGCCAGCGGGGATTGACTAATGAGCAGTTCTTC. The rearrangement links TRBV11-3 to TRBJ2-1; 7 bases map to TRBD2. This CDR3 is built from 14 residues. Germline CDR1 is SGHNT and CDR2 is YENEEA. The trim removed 5 bases at V and 7 bases at J, leaving 8 bases unmatched.

The J gene is TRBJ2-1, the V gene TRBV14; possible D gene TRBD2, 5 bases. V lost 4 bases and J lost 7, with 11 bases in between. Germline CDR1 is SGHDN and CDR2 is FVKESK. The CDR3 runs to 13 residues. The CDR3 bases are TGTGCCAGCAGCCCGCGGGCCCGGAATGAGCAGTTCTTC. It codes for CASSPRARNEQFF.

The V gene is TRBV28, the J gene TRBJ2-5; tentative D call: TRBD1 (5 bases). Per the germline V gene, CDR1 is MDHEN and CDR2 is SYDVKM. The CDR3 has 14 residues. Trimming left V 3 bases short and J 4 bases short, with 12 bases between. DNA for the CDR3: TGTGCCAGCAGTTTGGCAGGGATGGGAGAGACCCAGTACTTC. Protein product: CASSLAGMGETQYF.